This T cell receptor beta chain appears in the sequencing data of a study of T cells in Graves' hyperthyroidism and ophthalmopathy. Findings of the study overall: The majority of expanded thyroid clonotypes above 0.001 also appeared in blood.

CDR1 and CDR2 from the germline V gene are DFQATT and SNEGSKA (reference sequence). The J segment lost 7 bases and the V segment lost 1 base, leaving 7 bases of the junction unmatched. CDR3 length equals 14 residues. The source material, RNA transcripts, was used to amplify TCR beta CDR3 regions. When the TCR CDR3 underwent first-round RT-PCR, the HTBI primer set was used. TCRdb recomputed calls from the multiplex PCR reads with MiXCR, one row per CDR3 protein. The sample consists of about 380,000 distinct CDR3 sequences, about 18% of them appearing once. Worth noting for this clonotype: As yet, its antigen is unknown.

The receptor was isolated from a young man with Graves' ophthalmopathy. Input material: blood. The chain recombines TRBV20-1 with TRBJ1-2, with TRBD1 matching over 9 bases. The CDR3 sequence is CSARGQGGIGGYTF. As DNA, the CDR3 is TGCAGTGCTAGAGGACAGGGGGGTATAGGTGGCTACACCTTC.